The T cell receptor (beta chain) described here comes from a study of glioma-infiltrating T cells after dendritic cell vaccination. Overall study: Patients received autologous tumor lysate-pulsed dendritic cell vaccination between about 2003 and 2013. Patients received three intradermal dendritic cell vaccine injections at biweekly intervals.

As to this clone: Its antigen is still unknown.

The CDR3 contains 12 residues. The V and J ends lost 6 bases and 3 bases respectively, with 7 bases between them. The germline V gene has CDR1 MNHNS and CDR2 SASEGT. The primer mix had 60 V beta and 13 J beta primers. Profiled with immunoSEQ multiplex PCR; TCRdb holds only in-frame clones, not every one. Counted here are just over 95,000 clones, around three quarters occurring once; the ten biggest clones make up almost 6%. Notes on the study in general: Estimated pretreatment TIL content predicted outcome after dendritic cell vaccination.

Here the sequenced sample was blood, taken before dendritic cell vaccination. This sequence originates from a human donor with glioblastoma. V gene TRBV6-1 combines with J gene TRBJ2-3; the D is unclear. Here the CDR3 DNA reads TGTGCCAGCAGCCTATCGACAGATACGCAGTATTTT. Amino acid sequence: CASSLSTDTQYF.